The 7 T cell receptor beta chains below were found in one sample sequenced in a study of cytomegalovirus exposure and HLA in healthy donors. The method was immunoSEQ multiplex PCR; TCRdb's version includes in-frame clones alone and lacks a portion of them. The sample gives approximately 140,000 clones, about nine tenths of which show up once; 2.9% is in the top ten. The sequenced sample was PBMCs. The receptors stem from a man between 18 and 35 years old in good health and CMV-seronegative.

The gene calls are TRBV19 and TRBJ1-5, with 11 bases lining up with TRBD1. Trimming cost V 5 bases and J 6 bases; bases outside gene matches: 9. CDR1 is LNHDA and CDR2 is SQIVND in the germline V gene (reference sequence). The CDR3 runs 16 residues. CDR3 loop: CASSVTGTGGAQPQHF. CDR3 sequence (DNA): TGTGCCAGTAGTGTGACCGGGACAGGGGGTGCTCAGCCCCAGCATTTT.

The J gene is TRBJ1-5, the V gene TRBV7-2; TRBD1 agrees at 10 bases. The V segment lost 3 bases and the J segment 2 bases; nucleotides outside the gene matches: 1. This CDR3 is 15 amino acids long. Germline V gives CDR1 SGHTA, CDR2 FQGNSA. CDR3 residues: CASSFGTGGNQPQHF. CDR3 DNA sequence: TGTGCCAGCAGCTTTGGGACAGGGGGCAATCAGCCCCAGCATTTT. The full variable domain, completed using reference TRBV7-2 and TRBJ1-5, is GAGVSQSPSNKVTEKGKDVELRCDPISGHTALYWYRQSLGQGLEFLIYFQGNSAPDKSGLPSDRFSAERTGGSVSTLTIQRTQQEDSAVYLCASSFGTGGNQPQHFGDGTRLSIL.

The chain couples TRBV6-5 to TRBJ2-7; 11 bases line up with TRBD2. Trimming removed 8 bases from V and 2 bases from J; junction bases left unmatched: 5. The V gene's germline CDR1 is MNHEY and CDR2 SVGAGI. CDR3 length: 14 residues. The CDR3: CASALAGGAYEQYF. The CDR3 DNA follows: TGTGCCAGCGCCTTAGCGGGGGGGGCCTACGAGCAGTACTTC.

About this clone: In the same sample, other DNA sequences code for this CDR3. The CDR3 here is CASSPDRVGTDTQYF. The CDR3 bases are TGTGCCAGCTCACCTGACAGGGTTGGCACAGATACGCAGTATTTT. The chain employs TRBV18 and TRBJ2-3; 7 bases map to TRBD1. This CDR3 has 15 amino acids. J was trimmed by 1 base and V by 3 bases; bases with no gene match: 4. Germline-derived CDR1 and CDR2 are KGHSH and LQKENI.

This clone was seen only once. The CDR3 spells CASSANKAGPGGYTF. The CDR3 nucleotides are TGTGCCAGCAGTGCCAATAAAGCAGGGCCTGGGGGCTACACCTTC. The gene calls are TRBV25-1 and TRBJ1-2, with a possible D match to TRBD1 (5 bases). Deletions cut 4 bases from V and 8 bases from J, with 20 bases between. Germline CDR1 MGHDK, CDR2 SYGVNS. This CDR3 has 15 amino acids.

This chain uses TRBV7-9 with TRBJ1-3; no firm D call. Trimming took 5 bases from V and 7 from J, leaving 9 bases between them. The CDR3 totals 12 residues. Germline CDR1 reads SEHNR; CDR2 reads FQNEAQ (reference sequence). The CDR3 here is CASSPVSNTIYF. In nucleotides, the CDR3 is TGTGCCAGCAGCCCCGTGTCGAACACCATATATTTT. The variable domain in full, with the rest retrieved from reference TRBV7-9 and TRBJ1-3, is DTGVSQNPRHKITKRGQNVTFRCDPISEHNRLYWYRQTLGQGPEFLTYFQNEAQLEKSRLLSDRFSAERPKGSFSTLEIQRTEQGDSAMYLCASSPVSNTIYFGEGSWLTVV.

The rearrangement links TRBV18 to TRBJ1-1; unclear D gene. The CDR3 spans 14 residues. Germline V gives CDR1 KGHSH, CDR2 LQKENI. Trimming cost V 4 bases and J 3 bases, with 12 bases left between them. The CDR3: CASSLSRMYTEAFF. CDR3 DNA sequence: TGTGCCAGCTCACTTTCCAGGATGTACACTGAAGCTTTCTTT.